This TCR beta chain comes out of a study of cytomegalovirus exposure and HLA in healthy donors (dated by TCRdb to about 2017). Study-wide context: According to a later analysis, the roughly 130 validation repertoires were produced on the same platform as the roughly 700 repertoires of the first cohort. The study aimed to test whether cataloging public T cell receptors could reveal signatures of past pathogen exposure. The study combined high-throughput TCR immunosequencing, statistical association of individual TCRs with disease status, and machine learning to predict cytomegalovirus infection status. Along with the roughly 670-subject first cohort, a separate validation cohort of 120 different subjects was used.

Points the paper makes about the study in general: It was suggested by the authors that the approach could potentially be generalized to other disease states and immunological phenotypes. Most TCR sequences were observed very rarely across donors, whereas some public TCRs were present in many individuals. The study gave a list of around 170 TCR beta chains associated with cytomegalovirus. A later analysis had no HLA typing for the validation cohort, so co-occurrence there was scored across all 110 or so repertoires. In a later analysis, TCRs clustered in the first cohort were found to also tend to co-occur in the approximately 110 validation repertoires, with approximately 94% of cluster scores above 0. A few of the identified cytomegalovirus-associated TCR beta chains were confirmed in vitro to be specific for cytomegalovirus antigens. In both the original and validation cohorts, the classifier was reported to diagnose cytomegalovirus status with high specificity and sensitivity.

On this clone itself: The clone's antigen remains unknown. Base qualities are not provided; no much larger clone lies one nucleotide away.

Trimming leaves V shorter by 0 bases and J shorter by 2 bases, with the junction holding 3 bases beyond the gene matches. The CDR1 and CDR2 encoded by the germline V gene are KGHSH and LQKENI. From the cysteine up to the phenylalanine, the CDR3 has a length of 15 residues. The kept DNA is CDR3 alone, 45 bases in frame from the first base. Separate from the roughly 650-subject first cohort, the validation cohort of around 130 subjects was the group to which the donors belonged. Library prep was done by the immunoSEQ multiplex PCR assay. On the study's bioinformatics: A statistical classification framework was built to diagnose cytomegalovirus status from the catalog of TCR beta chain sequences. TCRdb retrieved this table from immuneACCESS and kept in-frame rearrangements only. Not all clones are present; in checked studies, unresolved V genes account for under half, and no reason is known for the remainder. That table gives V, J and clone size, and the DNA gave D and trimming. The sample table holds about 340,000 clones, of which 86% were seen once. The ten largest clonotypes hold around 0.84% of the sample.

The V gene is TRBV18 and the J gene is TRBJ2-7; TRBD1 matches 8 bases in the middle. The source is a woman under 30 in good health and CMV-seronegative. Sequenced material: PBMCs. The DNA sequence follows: TGTGCCAGCTCACCACCGGAGACAGGGGCCTACGAGCAGTACTTC. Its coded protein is CASSPPETGAYEQYF.